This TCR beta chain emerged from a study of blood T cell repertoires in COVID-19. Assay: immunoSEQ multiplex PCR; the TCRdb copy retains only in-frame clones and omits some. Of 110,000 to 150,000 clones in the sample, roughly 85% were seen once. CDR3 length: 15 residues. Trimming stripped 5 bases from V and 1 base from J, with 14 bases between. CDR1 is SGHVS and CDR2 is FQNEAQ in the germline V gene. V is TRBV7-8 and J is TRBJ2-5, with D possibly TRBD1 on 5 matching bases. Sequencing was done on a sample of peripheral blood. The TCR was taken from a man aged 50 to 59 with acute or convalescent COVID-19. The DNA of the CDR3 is TGTGCCAGCAGCAACCCAGGGTTCCTCCAAGAGACCCAGTACTTC. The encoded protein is CASSNPGFLQETQYF.